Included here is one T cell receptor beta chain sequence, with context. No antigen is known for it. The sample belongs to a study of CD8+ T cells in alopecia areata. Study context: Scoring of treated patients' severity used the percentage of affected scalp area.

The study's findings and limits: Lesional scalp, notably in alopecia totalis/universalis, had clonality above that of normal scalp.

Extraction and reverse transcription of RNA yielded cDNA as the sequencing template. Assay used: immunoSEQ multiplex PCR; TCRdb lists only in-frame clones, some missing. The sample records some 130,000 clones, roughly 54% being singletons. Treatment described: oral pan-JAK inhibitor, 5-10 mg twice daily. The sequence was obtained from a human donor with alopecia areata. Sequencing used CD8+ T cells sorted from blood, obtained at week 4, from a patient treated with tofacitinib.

The CDR3 reads CAWDSMGAAEKLFF. CDR3 nucleotide sequence: TGTGCCTGGGATAGTATGGGGGCGGCAGAAAAACTGTTTTTT. The chain joins TRBV30 to TRBJ1-4, with D perhaps TRBD1 (6 bases). Trimming cost V 5 bases and J 8 bases, with 18 bases left between them. The CDR3 is made up of 14 amino acids. The germline CDR1 and CDR2 sequences are GTSNPN and SVGIG (reference sequence).